The clone carrying this TCR beta chain came up once. The data derive from a study of blood T cell repertoires in COVID-19. The assay was immunoSEQ multiplex PCR, and TCRdb's table has in-frame clones only and misses some. Here the sample spans 150,000 or so clones, approximately 90% being singletons. The clonotype comes from a man aged 50-60 years who had recovered from COVID-19. The source material was PBMCs or T cells enriched from blood (not recorded which).

The CDR3 region is CASSQDSAGGRDTQYF. The CDR3 DNA reads as TGCGCCAGCAGCCAAGATTCCGCTGGGGGCCGGGATACGCAGTATTTT. The chain carries TRBV4-3 and TRBJ2-3; D perhaps matches TRBD1 (6 bases). The CDR3 has 16 amino acids. Trimming took 0 bases from V and 6 from J, leaving 16 bases between them. Germline loops: CDR1 LGHNA, CDR2 YSLEER.